This entry lists 12 T cell receptor beta chains sequenced from one sample in a study of blood T cell repertoires in COVID-19. TCRdb's table, derived via immunoSEQ multiplex PCR, lists solely in-frame clones and lacks some. This table has around 300,000 clones, roughly 90% appearing once. Sequenced input: PBMCs or T cells enriched from blood (not recorded which). These receptors all come from a woman aged 25 to 39 who had recovered from COVID-19.

The V and J genes are TRBV30 and TRBJ1-6, with D unclear. Trimming removed 2 bases at V and 3 bases at J, with 17 bases between. CDR3 length equals 17 residues. The germline V gene has CDR1 GTSNPN and CDR2 SVGIG (reference sequence). The CDR3 DNA reads as TGTGCCTGGAGTTGGGAGGGAAGGTACTTCTATAATTCACCCCTCCACTTT. This gives the protein CAWSWEGRYFYNSPLHF.

This chain links TRBV7-9 with TRBJ1-4, with 9 bases lining up with TRBD1. The CDR3 is 14 amino acids. V gave up 4 bases and J gave up 8 bases; unmatched junction bases: 5. The germline gives CDR1 SEHNR, CDR2 FQNEAQ (reference sequence). The DNA of the CDR3 is TGTGCCAGCAGCTGGACAGGGGAAAAGGAAAAACTGTTTTTT. Amino acid sequence: CASSWTGEKEKLFF.

A single count supports this clone. This chain uses TRBV19 with TRBJ2-5, with D uncertain. From germline, CDR1 is LNHDA and CDR2 SQIVND (reference sequence). The V end lost 3 bases, the J end lost 2 bases, and 7 bases lay between the germline ends. There are 13 residues in the CDR3. CDR3 in amino acids: CASSIVSQETQYF. In nucleotides, the CDR3 is TGTGCCAGTAGTATCGTCAGTCAAGAGACCCAGTACTTC.

The table lists this clone with a count of one. The chain joins TRBV5-1 to TRBJ1-1; maybe TRBD1 (6 bases). The V and J ends lost 2 bases and 11 bases respectively, with 16 bases between them. CDR1 and CDR2 from the germline V gene are SGHRS and YFSETQ. The CDR3 length is 13 residues. The CDR3 coding sequence is TGCGCCAGCAGCTTAACCCTACAGGGTGGGGCTTTCTTT. Its translation is CASSLTLQGGAFF.

The CDR3: CASMIQGGDGYTF. The CDR3 DNA reads TGTGCCAGCATGATCCAGGGGGGAGATGGCTACACCTTC. V is TRBV2 and J is TRBJ1-2, with TRBD1 matching over 7 bases. Germline CDR1 reads SNHLY; CDR2 reads FYNNEI. This CDR3 is built from 13 residues. The ends lost 7 bases at V and 6 bases at J; junction bases unmatched: 8.

The rearrangement joins TRBV28 to TRBJ2-2; perhaps TRBD2 as D (5 bases). The CDR3 runs to 14 residues. The germline V gene has CDR1 MDHEN and CDR2 SYDVKM. V lost 5 bases to trimming and J lost 4 bases, with 11 bases between them. CDR3 sequence reads: CASSLGGPTGELFF. CDR3 DNA: TGTGCCAGCAGTCTAGGAGGTCCCACCGGGGAGCTGTTTTTT.

This rearrangement joins TRBV7-9 to TRBJ1-4; possibly TRBD1 for D (6 bases). V was pared by 4 bases and J by 3 bases, with 12 bases between. Germline V CDR1 and CDR2: SEHNR, FQNEAQ (reference sequence). The CDR3 covers 15 residues. Written as DNA, the CDR3 is TGTGCCAGCAGCTCCTGGACAGTAGCTAATGAAAAACTGTTTTTT. This translates into CASSSWTVANEKLFF. Variable domain in full (rest from reference TRBV7-9 and TRBJ1-4): DTGVSQNPRHKITKRGQNVTFRCDPISEHNRLYWYRQTLGQGPEFLTYFQNEAQLEKSRLLSDRFSAERPKGSFSTLEIQRTEQGDSAMYLCASSSWTVANEKLFFGSGTQLSVL.

The CDR3 nucleotides read TGCGCCAGCAGCCAACAGCGGGGGTACTACGAGCAGTACTTC. Amino acids: CASSQQRGYYEQYF. This chain connects TRBV4-3 to TRBJ2-7, with 8 bases lining up with TRBD2. The CDR3 has 14 residues. In germline, CDR1 is LGHNA, CDR2 YSLEER. V lost 2 bases, J lost 3 bases, and 3 bases stayed unmatched.

The V call is TRBV10-3, the J call TRBJ2-7; D is unresolved. V was trimmed by 1 base and J by 0 bases, leaving 7 bases between them. The CDR3 is made up of 14 amino acids. Germline-derived CDR1 and CDR2 are ENHRY and SYGVKD. The CDR3 DNA reads as TGTGCCATCAGTGAGTTGAAGAGCTCCTACGAGCAGTACTTC. Protein sequence: CAISELKSSYEQYF.

The V gene is TRBV27, the J gene TRBJ2-7; D perhaps matches TRBD2 (6 bases). V lost 2 bases, J lost 5 bases, and 16 bases lay in between. Germline loops: CDR1 MNHEY, CDR2 SMNVEV (reference sequence). This CDR3 spans 15 amino acids. CDR3 loop: CASSLQGLIFDEQYF. The CDR3 bases are TGTGCCAGCAGTTTACAGGGACTCATATTCGACGAGCAGTACTTC.

The V call is TRBV27, the J call TRBJ1-1, with D possibly matching TRBD1 (5 bases). V was pared by 5 bases and J by 1 base, with 14 bases between. CDR1 and CDR2 from the germline V gene are MNHEY and SMNVEV (reference sequence). CDR3 size: 15 residues. The CDR3 here is CASSTTGGPNTEAFF. As DNA, the CDR3 is TGTGCCAGCAGTACTACCGGGGGACCGAACACTGAAGCTTTCTTT.

The chain links TRBV7-8 to TRBJ2-7; D uncertain. Germline lookup yields CDR1 SGHVS and CDR2 FQNEAQ. The CDR3 extends over 11 amino acids. V lost 5 bases and J 1 base, leaving 3 bases between the germline ends. For the CDR3, the DNA is TGTGCCAGCAGCCCTTCCTACGAGCAGTACTTC. Its translation is CASSPSYEQYF. Complete variable domain (other parts from reference TRBV7-8 and TRBJ2-7): GAGVSQSPRYKVAKRGQDVALRCDPISGHVSLFWYQQALGQGPEFLTYFQNEAQLDKSGLPSDRFFAERPEGSVSTLKIQRTQQEDSAVYLCASSPSYEQYFGPGTRLTVT.